This is a list of T cell receptor beta chains from one sample in a study of Tregs in tolerant kidney transplant recipients. The data were produced by immunoSEQ multiplex PCR, yet TCRdb's version contains in-frame clones alone and is incomplete. Here the sample spans 75,000 to 85,000 clones, approximately 90% being singletons. The input for sequencing was Tregs from blood, taken before the transplant. The receptors were sampled from a human donor who received a combined kidney and bone marrow transplant. Both conserved end residues are part of each CDR3. The order of the fields is D gene, clone size, J gene, V gene, CDR3 DNA, CDR3 protein. D genes are given only for firm matches. Part of the rows lack a size; the others show once, few, many or a class for expanded clones.

>TRBD2|NA|TRBJ2-3|TRBV7-2
TGTGCCAGCAGCGGACTAGCGCCAACAGATACGCAGTATTTT
CASSGLAPTDTQYF
>NA|NA|TRBJ1-6|TRBV16
TGTGCCAGCAGCCAATCTCGGGTCTATAATTCACCCCTCCACTTT
CASSQSRVYNSPLHF
>NA|NA|TRBJ2-3|TRBV6-5
TGTGCCAGCAGTTCCGGGACTAGCACAGATACGCAGTATTTT
CASSSGTSTDTQYF
>NA|few|TRBJ2-5|TRBV11-2
TGTGCCAGCAGCTTACTAGTAGAGACCCAGTACTTC
CASSLLVETQYF
>NA|NA|TRBJ1-1|TRBV6-1
TGTGCCAGCAGTGAATGGAGGGTAACTGAAGCTTTCTTT
CASSEWRVTEAFF
>NA|NA|TRBJ1-1|TRBV5-1
TGCGCCAGCAGCTTGGTCGGGAGCGGGGCAGCTGAAGCTTTCTTT
CASSLVGSGAAEAFF
>NA|NA|TRBJ2-7|TRBV15
TGTGCCACCAGCAGAGATAAGGGCGGCCAGACAACCTCCTACGAGCAGTACTTC
CATSRDKGGQTTSYEQYF
>NA|NA|TRBJ2-1|TRBV2
TGTGCCAGCAGGGCTGGGAGCGGAGGGGAGCAGTTCTTC
CASRAGSGGEQFF
>NA|NA|TRBJ1-5|TRBV28
TGTGCCAGCAGCTCTCCTGGACCGAGTAGCAATCAGCCCCAGCATTTT
CASSSPGPSSNQPQHF
>TRBD2|few|TRBJ2-1|TRBV9
TGTGCCAGCAGCCCCCGGACTAGCGGGAGGGCCAACTTCTTAGAGCAGTTCTTC
CASSPRTSGRANFLEQFF